This T cell receptor (beta chain) was found in a study of control samples from healthy donors and cancer patients. CDR3 length equals 16 residues. Germline lookup yields CDR1 MGHRA and CDR2 YSYEKL. V was pared by 6 bases and J by 4 bases, with 7 bases of the junction left unmatched. This table comes from immunoSEQ multiplex PCR, and its TCRdb copy is limited to in-frame clones, with some not included. This sample has tens of thousands of clones, with about 88% found just once. The rearrangement links TRBV4-1 to TRBJ2-6; 9 bases are a match to TRBD1. The source is an older woman with head and neck cancer. The specimen was PBMCs. The CDR3: CASSPGTGTGANVLTF. DNA for the CDR3: TGCGCCAGCAGTCCCGGGACAGGGACAGGGGCCAACGTCCTGACTTTC.